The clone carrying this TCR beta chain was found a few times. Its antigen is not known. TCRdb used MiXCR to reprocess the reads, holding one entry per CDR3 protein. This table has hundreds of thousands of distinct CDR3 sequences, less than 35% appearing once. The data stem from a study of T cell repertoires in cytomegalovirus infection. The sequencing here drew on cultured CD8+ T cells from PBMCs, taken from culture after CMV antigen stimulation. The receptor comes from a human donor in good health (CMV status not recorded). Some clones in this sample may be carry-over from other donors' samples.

Here the CDR3 reads CASSQGRGYRDTQYF. DNA of the CDR3: TGTGCCAGCAGCCAGGGGCGTGGGTACCGGGATACGCAGTATTTT. V is TRBV5-6 and J is TRBJ2-3; tentative D call: TRBD1 (6 bases). Germline V gives CDR1 SGHDT, CDR2 YYEEEE. The CDR3 has 15 amino acids. Trimming took 4 bases from V and 6 from J, leaving 18 bases between them.